The 10 T cell receptor beta chains given below trace back to one sample, sequenced in a study of cytomegalovirus exposure and HLA in healthy donors. Primers: 60 Vbeta forward and 13 Jbeta reverse. TCRdb keeps only in-frame clones here, not all; method: immunoSEQ multiplex PCR. The data show about 160,000 clones, roughly 85% seen once. The sample consisted of PBMCs. These receptors all come from a man between 18 and 35 years old in good health and CMV-seropositive.

The rearrangement uses TRBV6-1 and TRBJ2-1, with a possible D match to TRBD2 (5 bases). V dropped 7 bases and J dropped 9 bases, with 13 bases sitting between them. The CDR3 consists of 12 residues. From germline, CDR1 is MNHNS and CDR2 SASEGT. The CDR3 sequence: CASIGLNSEQFF. CDR3 in DNA: TGTGCCAGCATCGGACTCAATTCTGAGCAGTTCTTC.

The V and J genes are TRBV4-3 and TRBJ1-5; D is ambiguous. CDR1 and CDR2 (germline): LGHNA, YSLEER. CDR3 length equals 14 residues. Deletions cut 4 bases from V and 2 bases from J, with 9 bases between. This chain's CDR3 is CASSPQMGNQPQHF. Here the CDR3 DNA reads TGCGCCAGCAGCCCCCAGATGGGCAATCAGCCCCAGCATTTT.

The CDR3 DNA follows: TGTGCCTGGACCCAAAGGAGAGACACACGGGAGGAGACCCAGTACTTC. This codes for CAWTQRRDTREETQYF. This chain connects TRBV30 to TRBJ2-5, with a tentative D call TRBD2 (6 bases). The CDR3 sequence is 16 residues long. Germline assignment: CDR1 GTSNPN and CDR2 SVGIG (reference sequence). V lost 4 bases to trimming and J lost 5 bases, with 23 bases between them.

This chain connects TRBV14 to TRBJ2-1; D uncertain. Germline CDR1 SGHDN, CDR2 FVKESK. Trimming cost V 1 base and J 4 bases, with 17 bases left between them. This CDR3 has 17 residues. CDR3 protein: CASSQVYGARDYNEQFF. CDR3 DNA: TGTGCCAGCAGCCAAGTCTACGGTGCTAGAGATTACAATGAGCAGTTCTTC.

The chain carries TRBV11-2 and TRBJ2-7, with 9 nucleotides matching TRBD1. The CDR3 runs to 14 residues. With V trimmed by 1 base and J by 4 bases, 2 bases remained unmatched. Germline-derived CDR1 and CDR2 are SGHAT and FQNNGV. In nucleotides, the CDR3 is TGTGCCAGCAGCTTAGGACAGGGGGTGTACGAGCAGTACTTC. Amino acid sequence: CASSLGQGVYEQYF. The full variable domain, in which reference TRBV11-2 and TRBJ2-7 provide the parts outside the CDR3, is EAGVAQSPRYKIIEKRQSVAFWCNPISGHATLYWYQQILGQGPKLLIQFQNNGVVDDSQLPKDRFSAERLKGVDSTLKIQPAKLEDSAVYLCASSLGQGVYEQYFGPGTRLTVT.

This chain joins TRBV5-1 and TRBJ1-6, with D uncertain. The CDR3 has 15 amino acids. Germline lookup yields CDR1 SGHRS and CDR2 YFSETQ. The V gene lost 0 bases and the J gene lost 8 bases, with 12 bases spanning the gap. CDR3 sequence (DNA): TGCGCCAGCAGCTTGGGAGGCTCTGGAGATTCACCCCTCCACTTT. It yields the protein CASSLGGSGDSPLHF.

V and J are TRBV5-1 and TRBJ1-5; 7 bases fit TRBD1. Germline V gene lookup returns CDR1 SGHRS and CDR2 YFSETQ. The V gene end was trimmed by 1 base and the J gene end by 3 bases; junction bases not matched to a gene: 4. The CDR3 is made up of 15 amino acids. The CDR3 DNA sequence: TGCGCCAGCAGCTTGTACAGGGGTCCCAATCAGCCCCAGCATTTT. It encodes CASSLYRGPNQPQHF. Drawing the rest from reference TRBV5-1 and TRBJ1-5, the complete variable domain is KAGVTQTPRYLIKTRGQQVTLSCSPISGHRSVSWYQQTPGQGLQFLFEYFSETQRNKGNFPGRFSGRQFSNSRSEMNVSTLELGDSALYLCASSLYRGPNQPQHFGDGTRLSIL.

This clone was counted between two and nine times. The genes are TRBV2 and TRBJ2-2; 14 bases are a match to TRBD2. Germline loops: CDR1 SNHLY, CDR2 FYNNEI. This CDR3 has 17 residues. Germline trimming cut 5 bases from V and 5 bases from J; bases unmatched to any gene: 7. For the CDR3, the DNA is TGTGCCAGCAGTACGACTAGCGGGGGGGCTGGAACCGGGGAGCTGTTTTTT. This encodes CASSTTSGGAGTGELFF.

The chain recombines TRBV18 with TRBJ1-1; D possibly corresponds to TRBD1 (5 bases). The length of the CDR3 is 14 residues. Germline V gives CDR1 KGHSH, CDR2 LQKENI. V lost 3 bases, J lost 3 bases, and 11 bases lay in between. The CDR3 reads CASSPGREHTEAFF. As DNA, the CDR3 is TGTGCCAGCTCACCGGGACGGGAGCACACTGAAGCTTTCTTT.

This clone came up once. The chain combines TRBV25-1 with TRBJ2-5; possibly TRBD2 for D (5 bases). The CDR3 is made up of 15 amino acids. Germline-derived CDR1 and CDR2 are MGHDK and SYGVNS. Trimming removed 2 bases from V and 13 bases from J, with 23 bases in between. CDR3 residues: CASSELPQTCRGGYF. For the CDR3, the DNA is TGTGCCAGCAGTGAACTCCCTCAGACTTGTAGAGGAGGGTACTTC.